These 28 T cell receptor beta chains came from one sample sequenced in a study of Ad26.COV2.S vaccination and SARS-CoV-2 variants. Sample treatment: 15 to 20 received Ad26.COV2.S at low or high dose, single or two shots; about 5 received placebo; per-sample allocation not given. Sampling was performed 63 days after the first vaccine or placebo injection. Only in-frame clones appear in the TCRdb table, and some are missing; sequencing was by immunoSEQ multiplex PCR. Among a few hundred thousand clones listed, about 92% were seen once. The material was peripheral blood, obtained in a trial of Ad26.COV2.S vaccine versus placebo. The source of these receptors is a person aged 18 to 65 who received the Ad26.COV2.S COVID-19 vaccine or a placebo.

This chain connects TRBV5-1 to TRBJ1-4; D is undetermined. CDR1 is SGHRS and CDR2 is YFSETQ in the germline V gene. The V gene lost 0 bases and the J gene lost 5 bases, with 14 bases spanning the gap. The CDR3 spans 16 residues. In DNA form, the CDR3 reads TGCGCCAGCAGCTTGGGACCTACTCGCGGGAATGAAAAACTGTTTTTT. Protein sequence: CASSLGPTRGNEKLFF.

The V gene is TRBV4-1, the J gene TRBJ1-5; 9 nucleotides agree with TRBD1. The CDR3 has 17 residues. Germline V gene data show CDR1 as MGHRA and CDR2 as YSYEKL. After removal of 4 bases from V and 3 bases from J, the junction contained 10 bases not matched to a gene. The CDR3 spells CASSLFSGTGNNQPQHF. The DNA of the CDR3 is TGCGCCAGCAGCCTATTCTCCGGGACAGGGAACAATCAGCCCCAGCATTTT.

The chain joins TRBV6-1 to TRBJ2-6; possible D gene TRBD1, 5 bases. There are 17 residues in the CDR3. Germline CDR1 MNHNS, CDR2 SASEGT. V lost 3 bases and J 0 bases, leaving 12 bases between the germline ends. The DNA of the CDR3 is TGTGCCAGCAGTGACCAGGGCCTGACCTCTGGGGCCAACGTCCTGACTTTC. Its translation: CASSDQGLTSGANVLTF.

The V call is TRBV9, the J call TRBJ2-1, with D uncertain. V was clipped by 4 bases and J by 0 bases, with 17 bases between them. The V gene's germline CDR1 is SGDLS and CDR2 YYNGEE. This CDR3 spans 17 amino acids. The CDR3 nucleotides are TGTGCCAGCAGCTTACATTCTCGTGAGAGCTCCTACAATGAGCAGTTCTTC. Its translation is CASSLHSRESSYNEQFF.

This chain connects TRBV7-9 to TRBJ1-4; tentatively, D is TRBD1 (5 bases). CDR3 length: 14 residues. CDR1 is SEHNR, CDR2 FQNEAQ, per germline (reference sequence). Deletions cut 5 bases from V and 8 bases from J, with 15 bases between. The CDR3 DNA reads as TGTGCCAGCAGCCTTATGGGGGGTGGCGAAAAACTGTTTTTT. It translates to CASSLMGGGEKLFF.

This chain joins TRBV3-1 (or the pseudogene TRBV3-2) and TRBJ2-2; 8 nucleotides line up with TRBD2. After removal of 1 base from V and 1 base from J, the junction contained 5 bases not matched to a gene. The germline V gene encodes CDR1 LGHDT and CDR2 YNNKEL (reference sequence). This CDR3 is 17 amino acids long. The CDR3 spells CASSQGPGTRNTGELFF. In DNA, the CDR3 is TGTGCCAGCAGCCAAGGGCCCGGGACTAGGAACACCGGGGAGCTGTTTTTT.

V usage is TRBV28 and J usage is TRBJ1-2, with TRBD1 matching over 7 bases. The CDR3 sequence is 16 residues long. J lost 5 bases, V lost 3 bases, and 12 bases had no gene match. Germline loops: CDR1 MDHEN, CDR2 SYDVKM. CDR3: CASSFGMTGWKYGYTF. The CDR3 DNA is TGTGCCAGCAGTTTTGGGATGACAGGGTGGAAATATGGCTACACCTTC.

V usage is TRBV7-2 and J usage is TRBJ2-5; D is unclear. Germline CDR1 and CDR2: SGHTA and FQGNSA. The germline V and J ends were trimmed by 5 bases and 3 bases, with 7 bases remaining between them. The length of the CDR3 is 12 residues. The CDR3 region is CASSLGKETQYF. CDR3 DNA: TGTGCCAGCAGCCTCGGTAAAGAGACCCAGTACTTC.

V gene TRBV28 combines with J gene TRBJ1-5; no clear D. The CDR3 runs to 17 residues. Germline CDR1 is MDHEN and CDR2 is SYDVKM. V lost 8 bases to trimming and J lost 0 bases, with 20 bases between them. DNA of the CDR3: TGTGCCAGCTCCTGGGGAGGGTCCGTTTATAGCAATCAGCCCCAGCATTTT. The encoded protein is CASSWGGSVYSNQPQHF.

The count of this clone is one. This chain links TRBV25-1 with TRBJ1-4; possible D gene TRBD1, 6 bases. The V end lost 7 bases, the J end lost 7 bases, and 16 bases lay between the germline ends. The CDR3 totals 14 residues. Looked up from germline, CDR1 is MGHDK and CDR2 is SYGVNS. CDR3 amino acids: CASTTGRGSEKLFF. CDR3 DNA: TGTGCCAGCACCACAGGGCGGGGTAGTGAAAAACTGTTTTTT.

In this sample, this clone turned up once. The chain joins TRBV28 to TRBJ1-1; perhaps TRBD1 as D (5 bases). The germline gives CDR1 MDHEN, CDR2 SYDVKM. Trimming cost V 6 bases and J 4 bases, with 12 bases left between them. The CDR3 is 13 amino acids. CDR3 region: CASRPGGGTEAFF. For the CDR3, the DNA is TGTGCCAGCAGACCCGGGGGGGGCACTGAAGCTTTCTTT.

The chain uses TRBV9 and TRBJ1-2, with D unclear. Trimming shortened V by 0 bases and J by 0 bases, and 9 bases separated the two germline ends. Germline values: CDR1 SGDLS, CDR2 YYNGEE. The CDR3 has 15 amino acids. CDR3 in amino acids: CASSVGVGSNYGYTF. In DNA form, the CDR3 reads TGTGCCAGCAGCGTAGGGGTAGGGTCTAACTATGGCTACACCTTC.

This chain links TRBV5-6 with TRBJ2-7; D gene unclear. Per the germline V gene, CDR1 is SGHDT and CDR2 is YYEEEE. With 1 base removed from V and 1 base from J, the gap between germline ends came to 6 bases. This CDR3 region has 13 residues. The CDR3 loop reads CASSLLRSYEQYF. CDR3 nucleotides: TGTGCCAGCAGCTTGCTTAGGTCCTACGAGCAGTACTTC.

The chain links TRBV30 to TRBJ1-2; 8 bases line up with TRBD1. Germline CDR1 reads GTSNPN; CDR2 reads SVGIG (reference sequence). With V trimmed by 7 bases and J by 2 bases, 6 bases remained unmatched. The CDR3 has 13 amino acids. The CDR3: CASQGQGNYGYTF. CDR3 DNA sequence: TGTGCCTCCCAAGGACAGGGAAACTATGGCTACACCTTC.

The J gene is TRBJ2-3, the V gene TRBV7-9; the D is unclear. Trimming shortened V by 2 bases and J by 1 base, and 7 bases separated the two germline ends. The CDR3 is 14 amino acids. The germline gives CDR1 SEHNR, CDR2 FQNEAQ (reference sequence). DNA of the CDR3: TGTGCCAGCAGCTTACTCCGTGGCACAGATACGCAGTATTTT. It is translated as CASSLLRGTDTQYF.

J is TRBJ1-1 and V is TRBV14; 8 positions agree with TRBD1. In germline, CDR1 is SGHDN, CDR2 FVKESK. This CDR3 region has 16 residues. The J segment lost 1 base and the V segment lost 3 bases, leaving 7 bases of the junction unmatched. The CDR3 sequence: CASSQHHGTGNTEAFF. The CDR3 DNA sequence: TGTGCCAGCAGCCAGCATCACGGGACAGGGAACACTGAAGCTTTCTTT. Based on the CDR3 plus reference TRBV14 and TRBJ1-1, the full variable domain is EAGVTQFPSHSVIEKGQTVTLRCDPISGHDNLYWYRRVMGKEIKFLLHFVKESKQDESGMPNNRFLAERTGGTYSTLKVQPAELEDSGVYFCASSQHHGTGNTEAFFGQGTRLTVV.

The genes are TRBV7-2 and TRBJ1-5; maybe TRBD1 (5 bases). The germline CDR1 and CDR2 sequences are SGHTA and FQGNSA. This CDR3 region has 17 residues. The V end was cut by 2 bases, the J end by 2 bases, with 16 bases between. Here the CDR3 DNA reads TGTGCCAGCAGCTTATGGGGTGGAGGAGGGGGCAATCAGCCCCAGCATTTT. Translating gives CASSLWGGGGGNQPQHF.

This chain's CDR3 is CASSDRGNTNTGELFF. In DNA form, the CDR3 reads TGCGCCAGCAGTGACAGGGGGAACACAAACACCGGGGAGCTGTTTTTT. The chain links TRBV10-2 to TRBJ2-2; 7 nucleotides match TRBD1. The CDR3 loop spans 16 amino acids. The ends lost 3 bases at V and 2 bases at J; junction bases unmatched: 6. Germline CDR1 reads WSHSY; CDR2 reads SAAADI.

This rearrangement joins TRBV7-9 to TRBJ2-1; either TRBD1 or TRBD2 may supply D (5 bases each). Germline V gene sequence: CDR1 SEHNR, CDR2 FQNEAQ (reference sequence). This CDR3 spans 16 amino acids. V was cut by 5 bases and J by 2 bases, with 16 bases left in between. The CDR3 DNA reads TGTGCCAGCAGCCCAGGAACAGGAGCGGCCTACAATGAGCAGTTCTTC. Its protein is CASSPGTGAAYNEQFF.

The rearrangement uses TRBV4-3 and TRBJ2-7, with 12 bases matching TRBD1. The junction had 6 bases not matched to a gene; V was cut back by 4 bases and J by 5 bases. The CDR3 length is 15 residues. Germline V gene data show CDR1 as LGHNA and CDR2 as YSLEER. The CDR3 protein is CASSREGQGADEQYF. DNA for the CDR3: TGCGCCAGCAGCCGAGAGGGACAGGGGGCGGACGAGCAGTACTTC.

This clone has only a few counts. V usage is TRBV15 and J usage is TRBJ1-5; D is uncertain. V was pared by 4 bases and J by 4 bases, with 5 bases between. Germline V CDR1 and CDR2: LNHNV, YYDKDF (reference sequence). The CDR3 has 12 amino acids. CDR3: CATSTGNQPQHF. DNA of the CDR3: TGTGCCACCAGCACGGGAAATCAGCCCCAGCATTTT.

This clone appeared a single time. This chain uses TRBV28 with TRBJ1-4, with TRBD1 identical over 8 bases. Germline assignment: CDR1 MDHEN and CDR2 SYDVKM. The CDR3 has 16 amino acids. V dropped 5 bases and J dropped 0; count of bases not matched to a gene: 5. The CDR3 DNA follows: TGTGCCAGCAGTCACGGACAGGGACCAACTAATGAAAAACTGTTTTTT. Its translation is CASSHGQGPTNEKLFF.

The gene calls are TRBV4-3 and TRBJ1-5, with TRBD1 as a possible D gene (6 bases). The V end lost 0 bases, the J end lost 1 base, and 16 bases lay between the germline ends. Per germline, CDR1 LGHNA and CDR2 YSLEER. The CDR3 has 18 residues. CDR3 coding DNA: TGCGCCAGCAGCCAAGATAGCTATGGGGGGCTAAGCAATCAGCCCCAGCATTTT. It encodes CASSQDSYGGLSNQPQHF.

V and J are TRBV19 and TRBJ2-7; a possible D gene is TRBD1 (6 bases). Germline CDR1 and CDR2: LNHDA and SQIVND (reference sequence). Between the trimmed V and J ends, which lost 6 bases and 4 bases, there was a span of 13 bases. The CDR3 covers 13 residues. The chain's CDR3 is CASSAGDRYEQYF. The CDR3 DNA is TGTGCCAGTAGCGCAGGGGATCGGTACGAGCAGTACTTC. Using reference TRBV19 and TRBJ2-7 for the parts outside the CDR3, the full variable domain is DGGITQSPKYLFRKEGQNVTLSCEQNLNHDAMYWYRQDPGQGLRLIYYSQIVNDFQKGDIAEGYSVSREKKESFPLTVTSAQKNPTAFYLCASSAGDRYEQYFGPGTRLTVT.

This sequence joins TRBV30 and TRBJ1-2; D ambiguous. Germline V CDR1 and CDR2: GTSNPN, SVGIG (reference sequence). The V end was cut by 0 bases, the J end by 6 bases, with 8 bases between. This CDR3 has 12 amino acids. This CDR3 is CAWSVYPDGYTF. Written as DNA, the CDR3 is TGTGCCTGGAGTGTATATCCGGATGGCTACACCTTC.

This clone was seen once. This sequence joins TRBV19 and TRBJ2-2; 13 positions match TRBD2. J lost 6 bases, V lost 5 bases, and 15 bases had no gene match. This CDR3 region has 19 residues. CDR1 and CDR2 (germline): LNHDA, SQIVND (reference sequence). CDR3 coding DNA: TGTGCCAGTAGTTCCCAAATCCCCCGGACTAGCGGGGGATCCGGGGAGCTGTTTTTT. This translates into CASSSQIPRTSGGSGELFF.

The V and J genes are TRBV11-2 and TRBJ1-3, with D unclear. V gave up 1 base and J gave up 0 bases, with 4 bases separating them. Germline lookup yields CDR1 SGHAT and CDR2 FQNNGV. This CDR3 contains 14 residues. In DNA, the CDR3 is TGTGCCAGCAGCTTAGCAGACTCTGGAAACACCATATATTTT. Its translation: CASSLADSGNTIYF. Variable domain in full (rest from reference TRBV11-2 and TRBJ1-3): EAGVAQSPRYKIIEKRQSVAFWCNPISGHATLYWYQQILGQGPKLLIQFQNNGVVDDSQLPKDRFSAERLKGVDSTLKIQPAKLEDSAVYLCASSLADSGNTIYFGEGSWLTVV.

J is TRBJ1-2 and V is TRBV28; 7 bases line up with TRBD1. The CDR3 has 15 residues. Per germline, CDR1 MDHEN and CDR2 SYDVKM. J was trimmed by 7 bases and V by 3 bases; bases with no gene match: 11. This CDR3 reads CASSFGGQKVFGYTF. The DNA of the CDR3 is TGTGCCAGCAGTTTCGGGGGACAGAAGGTCTTTGGCTACACCTTC.